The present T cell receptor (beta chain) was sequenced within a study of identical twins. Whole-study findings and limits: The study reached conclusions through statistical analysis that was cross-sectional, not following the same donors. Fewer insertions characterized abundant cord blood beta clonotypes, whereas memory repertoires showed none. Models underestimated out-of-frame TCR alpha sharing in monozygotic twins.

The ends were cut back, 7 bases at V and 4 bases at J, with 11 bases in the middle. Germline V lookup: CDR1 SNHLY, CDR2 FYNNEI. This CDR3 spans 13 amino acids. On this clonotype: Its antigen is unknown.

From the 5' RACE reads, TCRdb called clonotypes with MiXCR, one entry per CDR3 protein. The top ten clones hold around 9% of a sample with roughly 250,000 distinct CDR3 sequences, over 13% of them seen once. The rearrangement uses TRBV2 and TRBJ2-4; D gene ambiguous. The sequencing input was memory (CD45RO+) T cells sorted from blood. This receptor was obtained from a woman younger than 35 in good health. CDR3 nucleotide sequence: TGTGCCAGCAACCCGGGCGGAAAAAACATTCAGTACTTC. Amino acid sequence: CASNPGGKNIQYF. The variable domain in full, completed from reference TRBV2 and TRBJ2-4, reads EPEVTQTPSHQVTQMGQEVILRCVPISNHLYFYWYRQILGQKVEFLVSFYNNEISEKSEIFDDQFSVERPDGSNFTLKIRSTKLEDSAMYFCASNPGGKNIQYFGAGTRLSVL.